This T cell receptor (beta chain) was identified during a study of molecular identifiers for immune sequencing clone quantification. Study-wide findings and caveats: Detecting spiked Jurkat TCR RNA from one cell among about a million naive cells was reportedly possible.

This clonotype occurred once. Its antigen is still unknown. RNA fractions of 10%, 30% or 50% and about 19,000 to 1,000,000 sorted cells were the source of naive CD8 libraries. In the sort, naive CD8 T cells were defined as CD8+CD4-CCR7+CD45RA+. TCRdb independently ran MiXCR on the PCR reads; one entry per CDR3 protein. The sample has more than 550,000 distinct CDR3 sequences, about 25% seen once. Germline trimming cut 5 bases from V and 1 base from J; bases unmatched to any gene: 10. This CDR3 region has 17 residues. Germline V gene lookup returns CDR1 SEHNR and CDR2 FQNEAQ (reference sequence). The genes are TRBV7-9 and TRBJ2-5; TRBD2 matches at 10 bases. The source material was naive CD8+ T cells from blood, with Jurkat cell RNA spiked in. Indicated subset: FACS-sorted CD8+CD4-CCR7+CD45RA+ naive T cells. The TCR was taken from a human donor in good health. Some libraries in this study had Jurkat cell RNA spiked in. The chain's CDR3 is CASSPRRTSGGQETQYF. Here the CDR3 DNA reads TGTGCCAGCAGCCCCAGGCGGACTAGCGGAGGCCAAGAGACCCAGTACTTC. The full variable domain, in which reference TRBV7-9 and TRBJ2-5 provide the parts outside the CDR3, is DTGVSQNPRHKITKRGQNVTFRCDPISEHNRLYWYRQTLGQGPEFLTYFQNEAQLEKSRLLSDRFSAERPKGSFSTLEIQRTEQGDSAMYLCASSPRRTSGGQETQYFGPGTRLLVL.